The 23 T cell receptor beta chains below come from one sample, sequenced in a study of T cells in Graves' hyperthyroidism and ophthalmopathy. The CDR3 regions of TCR beta were amplified from RNA transcripts. Using the HTBI primer set, a first-round RT-PCR was run on the TCR CDR3. In TCRdb, the multiplex PCR reads were re-called with MiXCR into one record per CDR3 protein. The data show 600,000 to 650,000 distinct CDR3 sequences, with around 15% seen just once and around 4% held by the top ten. The sequencing sample was made of blood. These receptors were obtained from a woman aged 25-40 years with Graves' hyperthyroidism.

This clonotype appeared many times. The CDR3: CASSEGVGQGPYNEQFF. The CDR3 DNA is TGTGCCAGCAGTGAAGGGGTTGGACAGGGTCCCTACAATGAGCAGTTCTTC. The chain is built from TRBV2 and TRBJ2-1, with 8 bases fitting TRBD1. The CDR3 runs to 17 residues. Germline V CDR1 and CDR2: SNHLY, FYNNEI. Trimming removed 1 base from V and 2 bases from J; junction bases left unmatched: 7.

The chain recombines TRBV5-1 with TRBJ2-7, with D perhaps assigned TRBD1 or TRBD2 (5 bases each). CDR1 SGHRS and CDR2 YFSETQ come from the germline V gene. The CDR3 covers 16 residues. V lost 5 bases and J lost 7, with 25 bases in between. CDR3 protein: CASRGDRALRLGEQYF. As DNA, the CDR3 is TGCGCCAGCAGGGGGGACCGGGCCCTCCGGCTTGGAGAGCAGTACTTC.

This clonotype was found a few times. This chain connects TRBV11-1 to TRBJ2-1; unclear D gene. This CDR3 is 14 amino acids long. The V and J ends lost 4 bases and 4 bases respectively, with 11 bases between them. Germline V gene data show CDR1 as SGHAT and CDR2 as FQDESV (reference sequence). The CDR3 loop reads CASSSVTQYNEQFF. CDR3 nucleotides: TGTGCCAGCAGCTCAGTGACACAATACAATGAGCAGTTCTTC. The variable domain in full, completed from reference TRBV11-1 and TRBJ2-1, reads EAEVAQSPRYKITEKSQAVAFWCDPISGHATLYWYRQILGQGPELLVQFQDESVVDDSQLPKDRFSAERLKGVDSTLKIQPAELGDSAMYLCASSSVTQYNEQFFGPGTRLTVL.

The sample holds many counts of this clonotype. This chain connects TRBV20-1 to TRBJ1-2; 7 bases line up with TRBD1. Looked up from germline, CDR1 is DFQATT and CDR2 is SNEGSKA (reference sequence). The V segment lost 3 bases and the J segment 2 bases; nucleotides outside the gene matches: 6. This CDR3 contains 14 residues. Here the CDR3 DNA reads TGCAGTGCTAGGACAGGGCAAGAGAACTATGGCTACACCTTC. Translating it yields CSARTGQENYGYTF.

This chain uses TRBV20-1 with TRBJ1-5, with D unclear. Germline V gene lookup returns CDR1 DFQATT and CDR2 SNEGSKA (reference sequence). V shed 4 bases and J shed 1 base, with 17 bases lying between them. This CDR3 spans 16 amino acids. The CDR3: CSATGARQVSNQPQHF. The CDR3 DNA is TGCAGTGCTACCGGCGCCCGCCAAGTCAGCAATCAGCCCCAGCATTTT.

As for this clonotype: A much larger clone differs by one base, so this may be a read error. J is TRBJ2-2 and V is TRBV12-3 or TRBV12-4; TRBD2 might be the D (5 bases). The CDR3 sequence is 14 residues long. CDR3 amino acids: CASSLQREIGELVF. CDR3 nucleotides: TGTGCCAGCAGTTTACAGAGGGAGATCGGGGAGCTGGTTTTT.

This clonotype was observed many times. The genes are TRBV28 and TRBJ2-1, with 12 bases aligning to TRBD2. Per the germline V gene, CDR1 is MDHEN and CDR2 is SYDVKM. J was trimmed by 0 bases and V by 4 bases; bases with no gene match: 13. This CDR3 spans 20 amino acids. Here the CDR3 DNA reads TGTGCCAGCAGTTCCTTCACTAGCGGGAGGACCATTTCCTCCTACAATGAGCAGTTCTTC. Residues: CASSSFTSGRTISSYNEQFF. The full variable domain, completed using reference TRBV28 and TRBJ2-1, is DVKVTQSSRYLVKRTGEKVFLECVQDMDHENMFWYRQDPGLGLRLIYFSYDVKMKEKGDIPEGYSVSREKKERFSLILESASTNQTSMYLCASSSFTSGRTISSYNEQFFGPGTRLTVL.

This clonotype occurred a few times. CDR3 amino acids: CASSHPRPLQQNHSNQPQHF. CDR3 nucleotide sequence: TGTGCCAGCAGCCATCCTCGACCGTTACAGCAAAACCATAGCAATCAGCCCCAGCATTTT. The gene calls are TRBV14 and TRBJ1-5; D is ambiguous. This CDR3 region has 20 residues. Trimming cost V 3 bases and J 0 bases, with 24 bases left between them. Germline V gene data show CDR1 as SGHDN and CDR2 as FVKESK.

This clonotype occurred a few times. V usage is TRBV4-1 and J usage is TRBJ2-7, with D possibly being TRBD1 or TRBD2 (6 bases each). CDR3 size: 16 residues. Trimming took 2 bases from V and 4 from J, leaving 18 bases between them. Looked up from germline, CDR1 is MGHRA and CDR2 is YSYEKL. Written as DNA, the CDR3 is TGCGCCAGCAGCCAAAGGGGGGTGGACGGGGAATACGAGCAGTACTTC. Its protein product is CASSQRGVDGEYEQYF.

This clonotype appeared a few times. The chain carries TRBV6-1 and TRBJ2-3; TRBD2 might be the D (6 bases). The germline V gene has CDR1 MNHNS and CDR2 SASEGT. The CDR3 has 12 residues. The germline V and J ends were trimmed by 10 bases and 1 base, with 9 bases remaining between them. CDR3 sequence reads: CATKRGTDTQYF. CDR3 DNA sequence: TGTGCCACCAAGCGGGGCACAGATACGCAGTATTTT.

The genes are TRBV18 and TRBJ1-4, with D maybe TRBD1 (5 bases). This CDR3 is 17 amino acids long. The germline V gene has CDR1 KGHSH and CDR2 LQKENI. V was clipped by 1 base and J by 5 bases, with 17 bases between them. CDR3 coding DNA: TGTGCCAGCTCACCACGGACTCCCTCCAAGGGGAATGAAAAACTGTTTTTT. Its protein product is CASSPRTPSKGNEKLFF.

This clonotype was seen only a few times. The genes are TRBV7-2 and TRBJ1-1, with D perhaps TRBD1 (5 bases). The germline V gene encodes CDR1 SGHTA and CDR2 FQGNSA. CDR3 length: 14 amino acids. Trimming stripped 1 base from V and 10 bases from J, with 16 bases between. CDR3 protein: CASSLVRAGSSAFF. CDR3 coding DNA: TGTGCCAGCAGCTTAGTCCGGGCAGGGAGTTCAGCTTTCTTT.

The rearrangement links TRBV29-1 to TRBJ2-6, with TRBD1 identical over 8 bases. V trimming: 0 bases; J trimming: 2 bases; junction bases outside the gene matches: 15. The CDR3 contains 20 residues. CDR1 and CDR2 from the germline V gene are SQVTM and ANQGSEA. The DNA of the CDR3 is TGCAGCGTTGAAGATCAGGCTCCAGGACAGGGCCCCCCTGGGGCCAACGTCCTGACTTTC. Its translation is CSVEDQAPGQGPPGANVLTF.

This clonotype was seen repeatedly, ten times or more. The chain uses TRBV10-3 and TRBJ2-7; D is perhaps TRBD1 (6 bases). Trimming removed 2 bases at V and 5 bases at J, with 16 bases between. The CDR3 loop spans 15 amino acids. Germline CDR1 is ENHRY and CDR2 is SYGVKD. The CDR3, as DNA: TGTGCCATCAGTGAGGATTCAGGGGACGTCGACGAGCAGTACTTC. Residues: CAISEDSGDVDEQYF.

This clonotype was seen at least ten times. Here the CDR3 reads CASSPSSWNTEAFF. The CDR3 coding sequence is TGTGCCAGCAGCCCCTCCAGTTGGAACACTGAAGCTTTCTTT. The rearrangement links TRBV28 to TRBJ1-1, with D unresolved. CDR3 length equals 14 residues. The ends were cut back, 6 bases at V and 1 base at J, with 12 bases in the middle. Germline V gives CDR1 MDHEN, CDR2 SYDVKM.

The rearrangement links TRBV5-6 to TRBJ2-5; 9 nucleotides line up with TRBD2. Germline V gene sequence: CDR1 SGHDT, CDR2 YYEEEE. Unmatched junction bases numbered 7, after V lost 4 bases and J lost 3 bases. This CDR3 spans 15 amino acids. The CDR3 DNA sequence: TGTGCCAGCAGCATCATAGCGGGAGCGGAAGAGACCCAGTACTTC. Its protein product is CASSIIAGAEETQYF.

This clonotype was counted a few times. The gene calls are TRBV7-9 and TRBJ2-3, with 8 bases lining up with TRBD2. The CDR3 totals 14 residues. V lost 7 bases, J lost 5 bases, and 8 bases stayed unmatched. The germline V gene has CDR1 SEHNR and CDR2 FQNEAQ (reference sequence). The CDR3 reads CASTGTSGGDTQYF. Here the CDR3 DNA reads TGTGCCAGCACCGGGACCAGCGGGGGAGATACGCAGTATTTT.

About this clonotype: Given a much more abundant clone one base away, this may be a read error. The chain uses TRBV6-1 and TRBJ2-1; 9 nucleotides line up with TRBD1. Germline lookup yields CDR1 MNHNS and CDR2 SASEGT. The CDR3 is 15 amino acids. Written as DNA, the CDR3 is TGTGCCAGCAGAGCCGGGACAGGGAACCACAATGAGCAGTCCTTC. Translating it yields CASRAGTGNHNEQSF.

This clonotype showed up many times. This chain joins TRBV24-1 and TRBJ2-3; D is possibly TRBD2 (5 bases). The CDR3 is 14 amino acids. Germline CDR1 and CDR2: KGHDR and SFDVKD. Between the trimmed V and J ends, which lost 5 bases and 3 bases, there was a span of 11 bases. The CDR3 region is CATSGTYGTDTQYF. The CDR3 coding sequence is TGTGCCACCAGTGGGACTTACGGGACAGATACGCAGTATTTT.

The chain recombines TRBV19 with TRBJ2-1, with 7 bases fitting TRBD1. The V and J ends lost 6 bases and 6 bases, in that order; junction bases with no gene match: 14. Germline CDR1 reads LNHDA; CDR2 reads SQIVND (reference sequence). This CDR3 spans 16 amino acids. The CDR3 region is CASSPSLGQLRNEQFF. CDR3 in DNA: TGTGCCAGTAGCCCATCCTTGGGACAGCTGCGCAATGAGCAGTTCTTC.

This sequence joins TRBV4-2 and TRBJ1-2, with D perhaps matching TRBD1 (5 bases). V lost 1 base and J 2 bases, leaving 14 bases between the germline ends. The CDR3 consists of 16 residues. Germline V gene sequence: CDR1 LGHNA, CDR2 YNFKEQ. The CDR3: CASSQVLQEGNYGYTF. The CDR3 region has the DNA TGTGCCAGCAGCCAAGTTTTGCAGGAGGGGAACTATGGCTACACCTTC.

This chain joins TRBV10-3 and TRBJ2-3; D is undetermined. Looked up from germline, CDR1 is ENHRY and CDR2 is SYGVKD. V was clipped by 6 bases and J by 2 bases, with 15 bases between them. The CDR3 extends over 15 amino acids. CDR3 nucleotides: TGTGCCATCAGCTTTTCCTTAAGTCCCACAGATACGCAGTATTTT. This sequence encodes CAISFSLSPTDTQYF.

V and J are TRBV2 and TRBJ2-5; possible D gene TRBD1, 5 bases. In germline, CDR1 is SNHLY, CDR2 FYNNEI. V was shortened by 7 bases and J by 1 base, with 10 bases between the two germline ends. This CDR3 comprises 13 residues. CDR3 loop: CASKDTLQETQYF. The CDR3 coding sequence is TGTGCCAGCAAGGACACGCTCCAAGAGACCCAGTACTTC. The full variable domain, with the rest looked up from reference TRBV2 and TRBJ2-5, is EPEVTQTPSHQVTQMGQEVILRCVPISNHLYFYWYRQILGQKVEFLVSFYNNEISEKSEIFDDQFSVERPDGSNFTLKIRSTKLEDSAMYFCASKDTLQETQYFGPGTRLLVL.